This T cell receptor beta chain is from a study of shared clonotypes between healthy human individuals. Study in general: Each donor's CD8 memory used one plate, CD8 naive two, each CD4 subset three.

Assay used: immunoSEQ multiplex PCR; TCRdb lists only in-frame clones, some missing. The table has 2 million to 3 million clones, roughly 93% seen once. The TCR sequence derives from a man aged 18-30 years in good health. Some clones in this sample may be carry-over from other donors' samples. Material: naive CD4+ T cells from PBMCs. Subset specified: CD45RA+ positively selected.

CDR3: CASSSRQGGVGELFF. DNA of the CDR3: TGTGCCAGCAGCTCCCGACAGGGAGGGGTCGGGGAGCTGTTTTTT. The genes are TRBV9 and TRBJ2-2; D may match TRBD1 or TRBD2 (7 bases each). CDR1 SGDLS and CDR2 YYNGEE come from the germline V gene. The CDR3 runs to 15 residues. V lost 4 bases, J lost 7 bases, and 17 bases lay in between.